This T cell receptor beta chain is drawn from a study of blood T cell repertoires in COVID-19. Looking at the study overall: Researchers got acute and convalescent COVID-19 samples from the United States, Italy and Spain. T cells, B-cell-depleted T cells, or PBMCs supplied cDNA or gDNA.

Produced via immunoSEQ multiplex PCR; TCRdb's table is partial and in-frame only. The data contain 85,000 to 95,000 clones, about 88% of them singletons. The CDR3 loop spans 13 amino acids. The germline V gene has CDR1 MGHRA and CDR2 YSYEKL. V was shortened by 4 bases and J by 8 bases, with 12 bases between the two germline ends. The sample comprised peripheral blood. The sequence came from a woman of 80 years or more with active COVID-19. The V call is TRBV4-1, the J call TRBJ2-4; D ambiguous. CDR3 residues: CASSRAPPYIQYF. CDR3 coding DNA: TGCGCCAGCAGCCGCGCCCCCCCTTACATTCAGTACTTC.